The source of this T cell receptor beta chain is a study of cytomegalovirus exposure and HLA in healthy donors. Study-level results: There were some V segments, including TRBV6-2 and TRBV6-3, excluded as indistinguishable. Clonal expansion was found to be greater in HLA-associated TCR beta chains than in equally common others in a later analysis. TCR beta sequences reportedly predicted the HLA-A and HLA-B alleles of most subjects accurately.

For this clone: What it binds is unknown.

This CDR3 comprises 16 residues. The germline V gene has CDR1 MNHGY and CDR2 SVAAGI. V lost 4 bases and J lost 4; bases outside the gene matches: 9. This PCR relied on a set of 60 Vbeta primers and 13 Jbeta primers. The data were produced by immunoSEQ multiplex PCR, yet TCRdb's version contains in-frame clones alone and is incomplete. The sample includes nearly 200,000 clones, approximately 85% of them seen just once. The chain employs TRBV6-9 and TRBJ2-5; 10 bases fit TRBD2. The sample comprised PBMCs. This clonotype was obtained from a woman aged 45 to 65 in good health and CMV-seropositive. In nucleotides, the CDR3 is TGTGCCAGCAGTTCGCCTAGCGGGAGTTGGGGAGAGACCCAGTACTTC. Translating it yields CASSSPSGSWGETQYF.